What follows is one TCR beta chain and its context. The primer mix had 60 Vbeta and 13 Jbeta primers. Libraries were prepared by immunoSEQ multiplex PCR; TCRdb keeps only in-frame clonotypes and omits some of them. Of 96,000 or so clones in the sample, around 79% are singletons; the top ten hold 2.5% to 3.5%. V lost 5 bases and J lost 1, with 12 bases in between. The CDR3 loop spans 15 amino acids. CDR1 SEHNR and CDR2 FQNEAQ come from the germline V gene (reference sequence). This record comes from a study of cytomegalovirus exposure and HLA in healthy donors. J is TRBJ2-1 and V is TRBV7-9; D not resolved. The material sequenced was PBMCs. The TCR comes from a female donor in good health and CMV-seropositive. The CDR3 here is CASSPRPGSYNEQFF. The CDR3 bases are TGTGCCAGCAGCCCCCGTCCCGGGTCCTACAATGAGCAGTTCTTC. The variable domain in full, completed from reference TRBV7-9 and TRBJ2-1, reads DTGVSQNPRHKITKRGQNVTFRCDPISEHNRLYWYRQTLGQGPEFLTYFQNEAQLEKSRLLSDRFSAERPKGSFSTLEIQRTEQGDSAMYLCASSPRPGSYNEQFFGPGTRLTVL.